This T cell receptor beta chain was obtained from a study of blood T cell repertoires in COVID-19. The assay was immunoSEQ multiplex PCR, and TCRdb's table has in-frame clones only and misses some. The repertoire has 140,000 to 150,000 clones, 86% of them found once; the top ten carry around 4.5%. Study members were between about 18 and 95 years old and lived in 24 US regions. CDR1 is MGHDK and CDR2 is SYGVNS in the germline V gene. This CDR3 contains 13 residues. V was pared by 4 bases and J by 7 bases, with 6 bases of the junction left unmatched. The rearrangement links TRBV25-1 to TRBJ2-7; 8 bases align to TRBD1. The sequenced sample consisted of PBMCs or T cells enriched from blood (not recorded which). This TCR came from a middle-aged man who had recovered from COVID-19. The CDR3: CASSGYRGLEQYF. CDR3 nucleotides: TGTGCCAGCAGTGGGTACAGGGGGTTGGAGCAGTACTTC.